The sequence of this T cell receptor (beta chain) was determined in a study of T cell changes during pregnancy in multiple sclerosis. Measured with immunoSEQ multiplex PCR; TCRdb has only the in-frame clones, and not every one. The table records roughly 49,000 clones, 92% of them present only once. Germline lookup yields CDR1 SGDLS and CDR2 YYNGEE. V lost 4 bases and J 0 bases, leaving 14 bases between the germline ends. This CDR3 has 15 amino acids. The rearrangement joins TRBV9 to TRBJ2-7; tentative D call: TRBD1 (6 bases). The sequence derives from a female donor in good health, enrolled as a control in a pregnancy study. Sample: CD4+ T cells from peripheral blood mononuclear cells, taken in the second trimester of pregnancy. CDR3 nucleotides: TGTGCCAGCAGCATCGGACAGAGAGACTCCTACGAGCAGTACTTC. Translation: CASSIGQRDSYEQYF.